The entry below gives a single T cell receptor (beta chain) sequence along with its context. The data derive from a study of T cell responses to AZD1222 COVID-19 vaccine. With 4 bases clipped from V and 2 bases from J, the junction kept 9 bases outside the gene matches. The CDR3 extends over 17 amino acids. Per the germline V gene, CDR1 is SGHVS and CDR2 is FQNEAQ. Sequenced by immunoSEQ multiplex PCR; TCRdb stores in-frame clones only, minus some. Among 80,000 to 90,000 clones listed, around nine tenths were seen once. The sequence was obtained from an adult who received the AZD1222 COVID-19 vaccine. The starting material was peripheral blood, obtained 28 days after the second AZD1222 dose. The gene calls are TRBV7-8 and TRBJ2-1; 9 bases align to TRBD2. CDR3 residues: CASSSRRVAGAYNEQFF. Written as DNA, the CDR3 is TGTGCCAGCAGCTCCAGGAGGGTAGCGGGGGCCTACAATGAGCAGTTCTTC.